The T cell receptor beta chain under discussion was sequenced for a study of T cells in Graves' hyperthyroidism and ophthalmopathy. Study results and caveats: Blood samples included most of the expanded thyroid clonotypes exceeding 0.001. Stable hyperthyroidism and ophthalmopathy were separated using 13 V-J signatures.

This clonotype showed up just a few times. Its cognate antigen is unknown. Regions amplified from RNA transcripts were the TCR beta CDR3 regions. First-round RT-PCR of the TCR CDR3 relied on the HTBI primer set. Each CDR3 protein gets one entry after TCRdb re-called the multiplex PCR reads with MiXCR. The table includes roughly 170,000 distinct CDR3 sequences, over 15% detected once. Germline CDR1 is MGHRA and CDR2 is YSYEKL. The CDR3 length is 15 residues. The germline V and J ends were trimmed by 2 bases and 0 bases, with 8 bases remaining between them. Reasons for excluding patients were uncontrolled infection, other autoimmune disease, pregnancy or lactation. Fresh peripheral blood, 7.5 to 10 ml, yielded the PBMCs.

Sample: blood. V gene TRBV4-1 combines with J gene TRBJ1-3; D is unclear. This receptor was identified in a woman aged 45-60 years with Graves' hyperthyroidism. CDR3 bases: TGCGCCAGCAGCCAATTGGACCTCTCTGGAAACACCATATATTTT. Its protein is CASSQLDLSGNTIYF.